This T cell receptor (beta chain) was found in a study of T cells in Graves' hyperthyroidism and ophthalmopathy. Study-level background: Peripheral blood was drawn at first diagnosis, prior to all treatment. Study outcomes and limitations: It was a median roughly six months before onset that the model predicted ophthalmopathy.

Regions amplified from RNA transcripts were the TCR beta CDR3 regions. Carried out on the TCR CDR3, a first-round RT-PCR used the HTBI primer set. One entry per CDR3 protein, called by TCRdb with MiXCR from the multiplex PCR reads. The data show about 740,000 distinct CDR3 sequences, approximately 15% seen once. As to this clonotype: Its antigen is not identified. Possible read error: a much larger clone is one base away.

V trimming: 4 bases; J trimming: 0 bases; junction bases outside the gene matches: 12. The CDR3 covers 17 residues. Germline V gene data show CDR1 as LGHDT and CDR2 as YNNKEL (reference sequence). Subjects aged 18 to 65 presented with newly diagnosed hyperthyroidism of less than 2 months' duration. The PBMCs were taken from 10 ml of fresh peripheral blood. This chain uses TRBV3-1 with TRBJ2-7; 7 bases are shared with TRBD2. The specimen was blood. The receptor was derived from a woman under 30 with Graves' hyperthyroidism. CDR3 sequence (DNA): TGTGCCAGCAGCCCCAGTCCTGGCGGGAGTCCCTCCTACGAGCAGTACTTC. Translation gives CASSPSPGGSPSYEQYF.